This T cell receptor beta chain was recorded in a study of radiation and T cells in renal cell carcinoma. Trimming pared 4 bases from V and 0 bases from J, leaving 13 bases between. Germline V gives CDR1 LGHNA, CDR2 YSLEER. This CDR3 has 16 residues. Profiled with immunoSEQ multiplex PCR; TCRdb holds only in-frame clones, not every one. The sample yields around 16,000 clones, 55% to 75% seen once. Treatment in this sample: treatment-naive control, cytoreductive nephrectomy. Clear cell pathology was present in this patient's renal cell carcinoma. J is TRBJ2-1 and V is TRBV4-3; D is undetermined. This clonotype was obtained from a man in his forties with renal cell carcinoma. The specimen comprised tumor tissue, sampled from a patient whose treatment was nephrectomy without radiotherapy. The CDR3 loop reads CASSPLMESSYNEQFF. CDR3 DNA: TGCGCCAGCAGCCCCCTCATGGAAAGCTCCTACAATGAGCAGTTCTTC.